The rows below give T cell receptor beta chains drawn from one sample of a study of T cells after yellow fever vaccination. TCRdb re-called the 5' RACE reads through MiXCR, storing one row per CDR3 protein. The sample records approximately 550,000 distinct CDR3 sequences, 15% to 20% being singletons. The material was PBMCs, obtained 15 days after the yellow fever booster vaccination. These receptors all come from a man younger than 40 who received the YFV17D yellow fever vaccine. Each CDR3 is given with its conserved first and last residue. Fields, in order: D gene, clone size, J gene, V gene, CDR3 DNA, CDR3 protein. A D gene is named only where the DNA matches it firmly. A clone size is listed for some rows: how often the clone was seen (once, few, many), or a class if it is expanded.

TRBD1,NA,TRBJ2-5,TRBV27,TGTGCCAGCAGTCCCCGGGACAGGGGGCAGACCCAGTACTTC,CASSPRDRGQTQYF
NA,NA,TRBJ2-1,TRBV7-3,TGTGCCAGCAGCCGGGATCCCCAGGGGGAGCAGTTCTTC,CASSRDPQGEQFF
NA,few,TRBJ1-4,TRBV7-9,TGTGCCAGCAGCCAACACGGGGAGAAACTGTTTTTT,CASSQHGEKLFF
TRBD1,few,TRBJ2-5,TRBV12-3/TRBV12-4,TGTGCCAGCGGGGACAGGGGAGGGGAAGAGACCCAGTACTTC,CASGDRGGEETQYF
NA,NA,TRBJ2-1,TRBV6-2/TRBV6-3,TGTGCCAGCAGTTGGGGGGGCGGGAGCTCCTACAATGAGCAGTTCTTC,CASSWGGGSSYNEQFF
NA,NA,TRBJ2-5,TRBV7-9,TGTGCCAGCAGCTTACGACCCGGAAACATCAAAGAGACCCAGTACTTC,CASSLRPGNIKETQYF
NA,NA,TRBJ2-2,TRBV7-2,TGTGCCAGCAGCTTAGTAATCGCCGGGGAGCTGTTTTTT,CASSLVIAGELFF
TRBD1,few,TRBJ2-7,TRBV6-1,TGTGCCAGCAGTCCATCGGCGGGACAGGTCGCCTACGAGCAGTACTTC,CASSPSAGQVAYEQYF
NA,NA,TRBJ2-5,TRBV25-1,TGTGCCAGCAGTGAATTAGGTGGCGGAGAGACCCAGTACTTC,CASSELGGGETQYF
TRBD2,NA,TRBJ2-3,TRBV7-7,TGTGCCAGCAGCTCGCCGCGGGAGGGAATTGCAGATACGCAGTATTTT,CASSSPREGIADTQYF
NA,NA,TRBJ2-7,TRBV12-3/TRBV12-4,TGTGCCAGCAGTTTAGTTGTCTCAAGCTCCTACGAGCAGTACTTC,CASSLVVSSSYEQYF
NA,few,TRBJ1-5,TRBV19,TGTGCCAGTAAGGGGACGGTAGGTCTTAACGTCCATTTT,CASKGTVGLNVHF
TRBD2,few,TRBJ2-4,TRBV6-5,TGTGCCAGCAGTTACTCACTAGCGGGAGCCGGAAACATTCAGTACTTC,CASSYSLAGAGNIQYF
TRBD1,NA,TRBJ1-1,TRBV12-3/TRBV12-4,TGTGCCAGCAGTCGGACAGGGAGCGACACTGAAGCTTTCTTT,CASSRTGSDTEAFF
TRBD1,few,TRBJ2-7,TRBV20-1,TGCAGTGCTCAGGGGACAGACAATCTCGAGCAGTACTTC,CSAQGTDNLEQYF
TRBD2,few,TRBJ2-7,TRBV5-6,TGTGCCAGCAGCGACGGGACTAGCGACTACGAGCAGTACTTC,CASSDGTSDYEQYF
TRBD2,NA,TRBJ2-7,TRBV5-1,TGCGCCAGCAGCTTGGTCACGGGAGGGGACTACGAGCAGTACTTC,CASSLVTGGDYEQYF
TRBD1,NA,TRBJ2-7,TRBV11-2,TGTGCCAGCAGCTCTAAGGGGGGACAGGGACGCGAGCAGTACTTC,CASSSKGGQGREQYF
NA,NA,TRBJ2-7,TRBV12-3/TRBV12-4,TGTGCCAGCAGCCAAACCCCGGGCGGGCTAATAATCTTC,CASSQTPGGLIIF
NA,NA,TRBJ2-3,TRBV12-3/TRBV12-4,TGTGCCAGCAAACCACCGGGGCAGCTCACAGATACGCAGTATTTT,CASKPPGQLTDTQYF
TRBD1,NA,TRBJ2-7,TRBV20-1,TGCAGTGCTAGAGCGGACAGGGGAGACTACGAGCAGTACTTC,CSARADRGDYEQYF
NA,NA,TRBJ2-3,TRBV20-1,TGCAGTGCTAGGACCCTGGGGACAGATACGCAGTATTTT,CSARTLGTDTQYF
TRBD2,NA,TRBJ2-1,TRBV4-3,TGCGCCAGCAGCCCATATTTCGCGGGAGGGTCCTCTGGTTATGAGCAGTTCTTC,CASSPYFAGGSSGYEQFF
NA,NA,TRBJ2-1,TRBV12-3/TRBV12-4,TGTGCCAGCAGTTTGCAGTATTCATACAATGAGCAGTTCTTC,CASSLQYSYNEQFF
NA,many,TRBJ2-2,TRBV12-3/TRBV12-4,TGTGCCAGCAGCACCACCGGGGAGCTGTTTTTT,CASSTTGELFF
NA,NA,TRBJ2-3,TRBV24-1,TGTGCCACCAGTGATTTGCAGCGAGATACGCAGTATTTT,CATSDLQRDTQYF
NA,NA,TRBJ2-2,TRBV29-1,TGCAGCGTTGGCGAGCGCAGGGAGCTGTTTTTT,CSVGERRELFF
TRBD1,NA,TRBJ1-4,TRBV6-5,TGTGCCAGCAGTTACAGGGGACAGGGGAGTGAAAAACTGTTTTTT,CASSYRGQGSEKLFF
NA,NA,TRBJ2-3,TRBV5-1,TGCGCCAGCAGCTTTTCGCTGACCCCCGGCACAGATACGCAGTATTTT,CASSFSLTPGTDTQYF
TRBD1,NA,TRBJ1-1,TRBV5-1,TGCGCCAGCAGCTTGCAGGGGGAATTGAACACTGAAGCTTTCTTT,CASSLQGELNTEAFF
TRBD2,few,TRBJ2-7,TRBV25-1,TGTGCTTCAGCGGGAGGACTCTCCTACGAGCAGTACTTC,CASAGGLSYEQYF
TRBD1,NA,TRBJ2-5,TRBV18,TGTGCCAGCTCACAAGACCCTCGACAGGGGAGGCGTGAGACCCAGTACTTC,CASSQDPRQGRRETQYF
NA,many,TRBJ2-1,TRBV7-2,TGTGCCAGCAGCTTCCGGCCGATGCAGGGTTACAATGAGCAGTTCTTC,CASSFRPMQGYNEQFF
TRBD1,few,TRBJ2-7,TRBV18,TGTGCCAGCTCACCACCGGGAAGGACAGGGGAGGGCGAGCAGTACTTC,CASSPPGRTGEGEQYF
TRBD2,NA,TRBJ2-1,TRBV20-1,TGCAGTGCGGATAGCGGGAGTTCAACCGGCAATGAGCAGTTCTTC,CSADSGSSTGNEQFF
NA,NA,TRBJ2-5,TRBV2,TGTGCCAGCTCACTCCGGGGTTGGGAGACCCAGTACTTC,CASSLRGWETQYF
TRBD2,NA,TRBJ2-4,TRBV3-1,TGTGCCAGCAGCCAAGATCGGGTGCGGCGGGAGGCCCCACCCGGGGCCAAAAACATTCAGTACTTC,CASSQDRVRREAPPGAKNIQYF
NA,NA,TRBJ2-7,TRBV20-1,TGCAGTATACGAGCGGGTGGCTACGAGCAGTACTTC,CSIRAGGYEQYF
NA,NA,TRBJ2-2,TRBV7-8,TGTGCCAGCAGCTTAGAGGGACCCGGGGAGCTGTTTTTT,CASSLEGPGELFF